These T cell receptor beta chains were read from a single sample in a study of T cells in Graves' hyperthyroidism and ophthalmopathy. TCRdb used MiXCR to reprocess the multiplex PCR reads, holding one entry per CDR3 protein. In the table there are roughly 500,000 distinct CDR3 sequences, under 25% of which are singletons. Material for sequencing was blood. Receptors were obtained from a woman in her 70s with Graves' ophthalmopathy. The conserved cysteine and the conserved F or W are not part of the CDR3 here.

v_gene: TRBV3-1
j_gene: TRBJ2-7
CDR3aa: ASSQEGGMVYEQY

v_gene: TRBV12-3/TRBV12-4
j_gene: TRBJ2-7
CDR3aa: ASRQQGRYEQY

v_gene: TRBV10-3
j_gene: TRBJ2-7
CDR3aa: AISEPQGGPYEQY

v_gene: TRBV18
j_gene: TRBJ2-5
CDR3aa: ASSGSDETQY

v_gene: TRBV3-1
j_gene: TRBJ2-7
CDR3aa: ASTRLEGGEQY

v_gene: TRBV28
j_gene: TRBJ1-2
CDR3aa: ASTLGGARGYT

v_gene: TRBV4-1
j_gene: TRBJ1-5
CDR3aa: ASSQDPGQYSNQPQH

v_gene: TRBV11-2
j_gene: TRBJ1-1
CDR3aa: ASSLRLGGGHPETEAF

v_gene: TRBV7-2
j_gene: TRBJ2-2
CDR3aa: ASSFQEGELF

v_gene: TRBV10-1
j_gene: TRBJ2-7
CDR3aa: ASSERPGTGGSYEQY

v_gene: TRBV10-3
j_gene: TRBJ2-1
CDR3aa: AISEIAGGHNEQF

v_gene: TRBV11-3
j_gene: TRBJ2-3
CDR3aa: ASSYGTQASTDTQY

v_gene: TRBV10-3
j_gene: TRBJ2-3
CDR3aa: AISESMSTDTQY

v_gene: TRBV3-1
j_gene: TRBJ2-2
CDR3aa: ASSPYRQGMTGELF

v_gene: TRBV19
j_gene: TRBJ1-2
CDR3aa: ASSILEVFGVPSYGYT

v_gene: TRBV30
j_gene: TRBJ1-4
CDR3aa: AWSPLGAGGEKLF

v_gene: TRBV6-1
j_gene: TRBJ1-6
CDR3aa: ATTRSLSSYNSPLH

v_gene: TRBV11-2
j_gene: TRBJ2-1
CDR3aa: ASSLRPGFYNEQF

v_gene: TRBV19
j_gene: TRBJ2-1
CDR3aa: ASSTGTGLGTQF

v_gene: TRBV9
j_gene: TRBJ2-6
CDR3aa: ASSVDPRVIGANVLT

v_gene: TRBV5-1
j_gene: TRBJ2-7
CDR3aa: ASSLQGNREQY

v_gene: TRBV5-6
j_gene: TRBJ2-1
CDR3aa: ASSFTRHNEQF

v_gene: TRBV28
j_gene: TRBJ2-7
CDR3aa: ASSRNFGARGQY

v_gene: TRBV5-5
j_gene: TRBJ1-5
CDR3aa: ASSGEGQEQPQH

v_gene: TRBV6-1
j_gene: TRBJ1-1
CDR3aa: ATAGAPLEAF

v_gene: TRBV30
j_gene: TRBJ1-3
CDR3aa: AWSGEAGNTIY

v_gene: TRBV29-1
j_gene: TRBJ1-2
CDR3aa: SVSGVRGYT

v_gene: TRBV4-1
j_gene: TRBJ2-7
CDR3aa: ASSRQQGPSGLGYEQY

v_gene: TRBV5-1
j_gene: TRBJ2-7
CDR3aa: ASSLPRQGSYEQY

v_gene: TRBV10-3
j_gene: TRBJ1-4
CDR3aa: AISLGGTNEKLF

v_gene: TRBV14
j_gene: TRBJ2-1
CDR3aa: ASSQDLGGRTYNEQF

v_gene: TRBV20-1
j_gene: TRBJ2-5
CDR3aa: SARLGETQY

v_gene: TRBV29-1
j_gene: TRBJ2-5
CDR3aa: SDGQGETQY

v_gene: TRBV6-1
j_gene: TRBJ2-2
CDR3aa: ASSERRTGGPGELF

v_gene: TRBV20-1
j_gene: TRBJ2-5
CDR3aa: SASGPETQY

v_gene: TRBV7-2
j_gene: TRBJ2-2
CDR3aa: ASSPSGIGTGELF

v_gene: TRBV7-2
j_gene: TRBJ1-6
CDR3aa: ASSYRDRDNSPLH